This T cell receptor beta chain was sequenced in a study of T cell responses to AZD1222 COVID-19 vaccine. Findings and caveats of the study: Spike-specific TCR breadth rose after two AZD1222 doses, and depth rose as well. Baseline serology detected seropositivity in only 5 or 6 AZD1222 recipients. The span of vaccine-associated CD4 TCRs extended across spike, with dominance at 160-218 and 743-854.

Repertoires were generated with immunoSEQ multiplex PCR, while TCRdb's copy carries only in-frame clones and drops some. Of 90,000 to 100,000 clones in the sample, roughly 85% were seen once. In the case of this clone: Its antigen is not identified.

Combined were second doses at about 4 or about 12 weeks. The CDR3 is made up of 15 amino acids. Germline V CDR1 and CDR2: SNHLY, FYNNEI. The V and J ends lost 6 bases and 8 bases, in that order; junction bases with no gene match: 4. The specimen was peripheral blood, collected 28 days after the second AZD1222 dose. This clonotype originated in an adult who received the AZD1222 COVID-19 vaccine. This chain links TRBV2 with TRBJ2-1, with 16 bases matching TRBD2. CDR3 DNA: TGTGCCAGCAGACAGGGACTAGCGGGGGGGTATGAGCAGTTCTTC. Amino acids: CASRQGLAGGYEQFF.